The 13 T cell receptor beta chains listed next were all sequenced from one sample in a study of cytomegalovirus exposure and HLA in healthy donors. A multiplex PCR was run with 60 Vbeta primers and 13 Jbeta primers. Here immunoSEQ multiplex PCR was the method, and the copy in TCRdb shows in-frame clones only, minus some. The profile shows 150,000 to 200,000 clones, roughly a tenth of them singletons. Source material: PBMCs. These TCRs come from a woman in her twenties or thirties in good health and CMV-seropositive.

In the case of this clone: Germline and junction disagree at one end, which may indicate a read error. V and J are TRBV7-9 and TRBJ2-3; 9 bases map to TRBD1. The V gene's germline CDR1 is SEHNR and CDR2 FQNEAQ (reference sequence). The CDR3 loop spans 13 amino acids. This chain's CDR3 is CASSLGPGTGIVF. For the CDR3, the DNA is TGTGCCAGCAGCTTAGGCCCCGGGACAGGGATTGTTTTT.

This clone occurred a few times. The chain employs TRBV30 and TRBJ2-7; maybe TRBD1 (6 bases). This CDR3 comprises 13 residues. Germline CDR1 and CDR2: GTSNPN and SVGIG (reference sequence). Deletions cut 7 bases from V and 0 bases from J, with 13 bases between. The CDR3 DNA reads TGTGCCTCGGACAGTCGATACTCCTACGAGCAGTACTTC. It yields the protein CASDSRYSYEQYF.

The chain is built from TRBV11-2 and TRBJ1-2; 7 nucleotides agree with TRBD1. V lost 3 bases and J lost 2; bases outside the gene matches: 3. The length of the CDR3 is 14 residues. Germline V gene data show CDR1 as SGHAT and CDR2 as FQNNGV. As DNA, the CDR3 is TGTGCCAGCAGCTTCCCGGACAGGAACTATGGCTACACCTTC. It codes for CASSFPDRNYGYTF.

In its sample, this clone was seen a few times. The chain recombines TRBV10-1 with TRBJ1-1; D is uncertain. Germline V gene lookup returns CDR1 WNHNN and CDR2 SYGVQD (reference sequence). Trimming cost V 7 bases and J 0 bases, with 12 bases left between them. CDR3 length equals 14 residues. CDR3 region: CASTGNNLNTEAFF. The DNA for the CDR3 is TGCGCCAGCACGGGGAACAATTTGAACACTGAAGCTTTCTTT.

This clone was seen a handful of times. This chain uses TRBV30 with TRBJ1-1, with D unclear. V dropped 5 bases and J dropped 4 bases, with 17 bases sitting between them. CDR3 length equals 14 residues. The germline gives CDR1 GTSNPN, CDR2 SVGIG (reference sequence). The CDR3 DNA follows: TGTGCCTGGGTCGGGAGTGTACGGACCACTGAAGCTTTCTTT. As protein: CAWVGSVRTTEAFF.

V gene TRBV30 combines with J gene TRBJ2-7; D is possibly TRBD1 (5 bases). This CDR3 is 12 amino acids long. The V gene's germline CDR1 is GTSNPN and CDR2 SVGIG (reference sequence). V was trimmed by 6 bases and J by 2 bases, leaving 11 bases between them. The CDR3, as DNA: TGTGCCTGTGTTTGGGGCCCCTACGAGCAGTACTTC. Its protein product is CACVWGPYEQYF.

This clone was detected only a few times. V is TRBV5-8 and J is TRBJ2-5; D unresolved. Looked up from germline, CDR1 is SGHTS and CDR2 is YDEGEE. V was pared by 2 bases and J by 5 bases, with 4 bases between. The CDR3 contains 11 residues. The CDR3 spells CASSFSETQYF. CDR3 nucleotide sequence: TGTGCCAGCAGCTTTTCGGAGACCCAGTACTTC. The variable domain in full, with the rest retrieved from reference TRBV5-8 and TRBJ2-5, is EAGVTQSPTHLIKTRGQQATLRCSPISGHTSVYWYQQALGLGLQFLLWYDEGEERNRGNFPPRFSGRQFPNYSSELNVNALELEDSALYLCASSFSETQYFGPGTRLLVL.

V gene TRBV6-6 combines with J gene TRBJ2-7, with 7 bases that match TRBD2. The CDR3 loop spans 15 amino acids. CDR1 and CDR2 from the germline V gene are MNHNY and SVGAGI (reference sequence). V shed 4 bases and J 7 bases; nucleotides not matched to a gene: 13. The CDR3 spells CASSSDLAVSLEQYF. DNA for the CDR3: TGTGCCAGCAGTTCTGACCTAGCGGTATCATTGGAGCAGTACTTC.

The chain employs TRBV4-2 and TRBJ1-2, with 9 bases lining up with TRBD1. The V segment lost 1 base and the J segment 4 bases; nucleotides outside the gene matches: 7. Germline lookup yields CDR1 LGHNA and CDR2 YNFKEQ. This CDR3 has 16 residues. CDR3 sequence: CASSQAWTGVVYGYTF. In nucleotides, the CDR3 is TGTGCCAGCAGCCAAGCTTGGACAGGGGTCGTCTATGGCTACACCTTC.

Worth noting for this clone: The same CDR3 is also encoded by other DNA sequences in this sample. J is TRBJ2-7 and V is TRBV6-5, with 7 bases aligning to TRBD2. The germline gives CDR1 MNHEY, CDR2 SVGAGI. The CDR3 extends over 14 amino acids. The junction had 5 bases not matched to a gene; V was cut back by 5 bases and J by 1 base. CDR3 DNA: TGTGCCAGCAGTCCCTGGACTAGTTCCTACGAGCAGTACTTC. Its protein product is CASSPWTSSYEQYF.

This clone was counted between two and nine times. The chain combines TRBV10-2 with TRBJ2-7, with 8 bases matching TRBD1. This CDR3 has 13 amino acids. Germline CDR1 and CDR2: WSHSY and SAAADI. V lost 3 bases and J lost 5; bases outside the gene matches: 3. The CDR3 coding sequence is TGCGCCAGCAGTGACCAGGGGGCAAACGAGCAGTACTTC. Translating it yields CASSDQGANEQYF.

As for this clone: The junction departs from the called germline gene at one end, perhaps through a read error. The same CDR3 is also encoded by other DNA sequences in this sample. The chain combines TRBV9 with TRBJ2-2, with D possibly being TRBD2 (5 bases). CDR3 length equals 15 residues. CDR1 is SGDLS and CDR2 is YYNGEE in the germline V gene. The CDR3 region is CASSVESSTAGELFF. The DNA of the CDR3 is TGCGCCAGCAGCGTAGAGTCTAGCACGGCCGGGGAGCTGTTTTTT.

This chain links TRBV27 with TRBJ1-5; 7 positions match TRBD1. The J segment lost 7 bases and the V segment lost 5 bases, leaving 8 bases of the junction unmatched. Germline V CDR1 and CDR2: MNHEY, SMNVEV (reference sequence). The CDR3 totals 14 residues. The DNA of the CDR3 is TGTGCCAGCAGTCGACAGGGTTCAGAACAGCCCCAGCATTTT. It codes for CASSRQGSEQPQHF.